A single sample gave rise to the 2 T cell receptor beta chains below, sequenced in a study of shared clonotypes between healthy human individuals (dated by TCRdb to the early 2020s). The library came from the immunoSEQ multiplex PCR assay. TCRdb carries this immuneACCESS record with in-frame sequences only. Its versions omit some clonotypes, under half of them owing to an unresolved V gene in the studies checked, with the rest unexplained. The sample records over a million clones, over 95% of which are singletons. The ten top clones hold approximately 1% of the sample. The sequenced sample consisted of naive CD4+ T cells sorted from blood. What this sample's cell subset or site label stands for: CD45RA+ positively selected. The origin of the receptors is a man aged 25-45 years in good health.

The gene calls are TRBV5-4 and TRBJ2-2; no clear D. V lost 7 bases to trimming and J lost 3 bases, with 10 bases between them. The CDR3 spans 13 residues. CDR1 and CDR2 (germline): SGHNT, YYREEE (reference sequence). The CDR3 is CASPVLDTGELFF. The CDR3 DNA is TGTGCCAGCCCCGTCTTGGACACCGGGGAGCTGTTTTTT.

The chain is built from TRBV29-1 and TRBJ2-7; 8 nucleotides match TRBD1. The CDR3 consists of 11 residues. V shed 6 bases, J shed 5 bases, and the junction held 3 bases outside the gene matches. CDR1 is SQVTM and CDR2 is ANQGSEA in the germline V gene. As DNA, the CDR3 is TGCAGCGTCCAGGGGGCCCACGAGCAGTACTTC. Residues: CSVQGAHEQYF.